The 27 T cell receptor beta chains below were found in one sample sequenced in a study of spatial heterogeneity in lung cancer. Sample time point: sample taken at primary tumor resection. TCRdb independently ran MiXCR on the 5' RACE reads; one entry per CDR3 protein. The table lists more than 65,000 distinct CDR3 sequences, under 8.5% of them singletons. The sample in question was PBMCs, obtained at surgery. Receptors originate from a male donor with early-stage non-small cell lung cancer.

The chain employs TRBV6-2 or TRBV6-3 and TRBJ2-6; 11 bases line up with TRBD1. The CDR3 runs 18 residues. Per the germline V gene, CDR1 is MNHEY and CDR2 is SVGEGT. Trimming removed 5 bases from V and 0 bases from J; junction bases left unmatched: 6. CDR3 residues: CASSPRDRGFSGANVLTF. The CDR3, as DNA: TGTGCCAGCAGTCCCCGGGACAGGGGGTTCTCTGGGGCCAACGTCCTGACTTTC.

This clonotype was detected ten times or more. The CDR3 DNA sequence: TGCAGTGCCGAGGGGCACTATGGCTACACCTTC. Amino acid sequence: CSAEGHYGYTF. The rearrangement uses TRBV20-1 and TRBJ1-2; D perhaps matches TRBD1 (5 bases). The germline V gene has CDR1 DFQATT and CDR2 SNEGSKA (reference sequence). The V end lost 6 bases, the J end lost 3 bases, and 8 bases lay between the germline ends. This CDR3 region has 11 residues.

This clonotype was detected ten times or more. The CDR3 DNA follows: TGCAGCGCCTCCACGGGGACAGTCACTGAAGCTTTCTTT. This translates into CSASTGTVTEAFF. This chain connects TRBV29-1 to TRBJ1-1; 7 bases align to TRBD1. The CDR3 consists of 13 residues. CDR1 SQVTM and CDR2 ANQGSEA come from the germline V gene. V lost 7 bases to trimming and J lost 4 bases; unmatched junction nucleotides: 9.

J is TRBJ1-2 and V is TRBV7-9; tentative D call: TRBD1 (5 bases). The CDR3 is 16 amino acids. Germline V lookup: CDR1 SEHNR, CDR2 FQNEAQ (reference sequence). Deletions cut 1 base from V and 5 bases from J, with 17 bases between. The DNA of the CDR3 is TGTGCCAGCAGCTTAGGACTACCCGGGACGGCGTATGGCTACACCTTC. Translated, it gives CASSLGLPGTAYGYTF.

This clonotype came up many times. J is TRBJ2-1 and V is TRBV24-1; 8 bases map to TRBD1. J lost 6 bases, V lost 4 bases, and 10 bases had no gene match. The germline V gene encodes CDR1 KGHDR and CDR2 SFDVKD. This CDR3 spans 16 amino acids. The CDR3, as DNA: TGTGCCACCAGTGACTCGACAGGGGTCGGAGGCAATGAGCAGTTCTTC. Its protein product is CATSDSTGVGGNEQFF.

The V call is TRBV20-1, the J call TRBJ2-2, with D possibly being TRBD2 (5 bases). Trimming shortened V by 1 base and J by 6 bases, and 9 bases separated the two germline ends. This CDR3 spans 13 amino acids. Germline CDR1 DFQATT, CDR2 SNEGSKA (reference sequence). Written as DNA, the CDR3 is TGCAGTGCTAGAGGGAGCGGCGCCGGGGAGCTGTTTTTT. The encoded protein is CSARGSGAGELFF.

The chain recombines TRBV6-1 with TRBJ1-5; D is ambiguous. Per germline, CDR1 MNHNS and CDR2 SASEGT. Trimming left V 7 bases short and J 2 bases short, with 12 bases between. The CDR3 is 14 amino acids. The CDR3 spells CASTALAGNQPQHF. The CDR3, as DNA: TGTGCCAGCACAGCCCTGGCTGGCAATCAGCCCCAGCATTTT.

This clonotype was counted a few times. The rearrangement uses TRBV2 and TRBJ1-1; D is uncertain. The CDR3 sequence is 11 residues long. Germline V lookup: CDR1 SNHLY, CDR2 FYNNEI. Trimming took off 5 bases at V and 7 bases at J, with 8 bases between the two ends. The CDR3 bases are TGTGCCAGCAGTCTCGACCTTGAAGCTTTCTTT. Residues: CASSLDLEAFF.

By share, this clonotype ranks as medium-sized. V gene TRBV14 combines with J gene TRBJ1-1; TRBD1 matches 9 bases. The CDR3 loop spans 14 amino acids. V was clipped by 4 bases and J by 7 bases; unmatched bases: 7. Germline V gives CDR1 SGHDN, CDR2 FVKESK. The CDR3 nucleotides are TGTGCCAGCAGCCTCACAGGGGGCTGGGGTGAAGCTTTCTTT. This codes for CASSLTGGWGEAFF.

Only a few counts were recorded for this clonotype. This chain connects TRBV29-1 to TRBJ1-1; no definite D call. Trimming took off 4 bases at V and 3 bases at J, with 12 bases between the two ends. The germline V gene has CDR1 SQVTM and CDR2 ANQGSEA. The CDR3 runs to 13 residues. CDR3 amino acids: CSVGTDRDTEAFF. CDR3 nucleotide sequence: TGCAGCGTTGGGACGGACCGGGACACTGAAGCTTTCTTT.

This clonotype showed up many times. The chain uses TRBV5-1 and TRBJ2-7, with TRBD1 identical over 9 bases. The CDR3 consists of 14 residues. Germline V gene data show CDR1 as SGHRS and CDR2 as YFSETQ. Losses at the gene ends were 1 base for V and 2 bases for J; bases not matched to a gene: 1. The CDR3 sequence is CASSLTGGPYEQYF. CDR3 sequence (DNA): TGCGCCAGCAGCTTGACAGGGGGCCCCTACGAGCAGTACTTC.

This clonotype has ten or more counts. The genes are TRBV28 and TRBJ2-7, with D unresolved. The CDR3 totals 12 residues. Trimming took off 2 bases at V and 2 bases at J, with 4 bases between the two ends. Germline CDR1 reads MDHEN; CDR2 reads SYDVKM. The DNA of the CDR3 is TGTGCCAGCAGTTTACGGACCTACGAGCAGTACTTC. Its translation: CASSLRTYEQYF.

This clonotype was observed once. The chain recombines TRBV3-1 with TRBJ1-1, with D possibly TRBD1 on 5 matching bases. The CDR3 runs 14 residues. V was trimmed by 6 bases and J by 4 bases, leaving 15 bases between them. The germline V gene has CDR1 LGHDT and CDR2 YNNKEL (reference sequence). This CDR3 is CASRPYDSSTEAFF. The CDR3 region has the DNA TGTGCCAGCAGGCCGTATGACAGTTCCACTGAAGCTTTCTTT.

This clonotype was seen many times. The gene calls are TRBV2 and TRBJ2-3; 12 bases line up with TRBD2. After removal of 3 bases from V and 3 bases from J, the junction contained 10 bases not matched to a gene. The CDR3 length is 18 residues. CDR1 SNHLY and CDR2 FYNNEI come from the germline V gene. The CDR3 DNA is TGTGCCAGCAGTGATAGGACTAGCGGGATCCCTGGGACAGATACGCAGTATTTT. Its translation: CASSDRTSGIPGTDTQYF.

This clonotype was counted at least ten times. The chain has TRBV29-1 and TRBJ1-1, with D tentatively TRBD1 (6 bases). Germline-derived CDR1 and CDR2 are SQVTM and ANQGSEA. V lost 7 bases and J 6 bases, leaving 9 bases between the germline ends. There are 10 residues in the CDR3. The CDR3 DNA follows: TGCAGCGCAGGGGTGGCTGAAGCTTTCTTT. It translates to CSAGVAEAFF.

This clonotype was seen many times. V gene TRBV5-4 combines with J gene TRBJ2-3; 10 nucleotides line up with TRBD2. The J segment lost 5 bases and the V segment lost 9 bases, leaving 9 bases of the junction unmatched. The length of the CDR3 is 14 residues. Germline CDR1 is SGHNT and CDR2 is YYREEE (reference sequence). The CDR3 DNA sequence: TGTGCCACCCAGATAGCGGGAGGTATAGATACGCAGTATTTT. Protein: CATQIAGGIDTQYF.

This chain connects TRBV5-4 to TRBJ2-7; possible D gene TRBD2, 5 bases. The CDR3 contains 11 residues. Trimming stripped 3 bases from V and 5 bases from J, with 6 bases between. Germline lookup yields CDR1 SGHNT and CDR2 YYREEE (reference sequence). The CDR3 reads CASSSADEQYF. The CDR3 DNA is TGTGCCAGCAGCTCAGCGGACGAGCAGTACTTC.

This clonotype was seen ten or more times. The genes are TRBV7-9 and TRBJ2-1; tentative D call: TRBD1 (5 bases). The germline V gene has CDR1 SEHNR and CDR2 FQNEAQ (reference sequence). Between the trimmed V and J ends, which lost 2 bases and 10 bases, there was a span of 12 bases. This CDR3 contains 13 residues. The chain's CDR3 is CASSLTGLEEQFF. The CDR3 DNA reads TGTGCCAGCAGCTTAACAGGATTAGAGGAGCAGTTCTTC.

The chain combines TRBV4-3 with TRBJ1-5; D is uncertain. This CDR3 is 14 amino acids long. Per germline, CDR1 LGHNA and CDR2 YSLEER. V lost 0 bases and J 4 bases, leaving 7 bases between the germline ends. CDR3 in amino acids: CASSQEGGNQPQHF. The DNA for the CDR3 is TGCGCCAGCAGCCAAGAAGGCGGTAATCAGCCCCAGCATTTT.

This clonotype has at least ten counts. The chain combines TRBV29-1 with TRBJ2-1; 9 nucleotides align to TRBD1. Germline CDR1 is SQVTM and CDR2 is ANQGSEA. J gave up 10 bases and V 6 bases, and 16 bases lay outside the gene matches. The CDR3 is 15 amino acids. CDR3 amino acids: CSVELPGQGVWEQFF. CDR3 nucleotide sequence: TGCAGCGTCGAACTCCCGGGACAGGGCGTTTGGGAGCAGTTCTTC.

This clonotype was seen ten or more times. V gene TRBV7-9 combines with J gene TRBJ2-3; D tentatively reads TRBD1 or TRBD2 (5 bases each). The CDR3 runs 16 residues. Trimming removed 5 bases at V and 0 bases at J, with 15 bases between. The germline V gene has CDR1 SEHNR and CDR2 FQNEAQ (reference sequence). The CDR3 here is CASSPRDGTSTDTQYF. DNA of the CDR3: TGTGCCAGCAGCCCTCGGGACGGAACTAGCACAGATACGCAGTATTTT. Full variable domain (rest looked up from reference TRBV7-9 and TRBJ2-3): DTGVSQNPRHKITKRGQNVTFRCDPISEHNRLYWYRQTLGQGPEFLTYFQNEAQLEKSRLLSDRFSAERPKGSFSTLEIQRTEQGDSAMYLCASSPRDGTSTDTQYFGPGTRLTVL.

The genes are TRBV3-1 and TRBJ2-3; D gene ambiguous. Trimming shortened V by 6 bases and J by 6 bases, and 13 bases separated the two germline ends. The CDR3 covers 13 residues. Germline values: CDR1 LGHDT, CDR2 YNNKEL (reference sequence). The CDR3, as DNA: TGTGCCAGCAGTGCGACCCTCGCCGATACGCAGTATTTT. Protein product: CASSATLADTQYF.

This clonotype was counted at least ten times. The CDR3 protein is CSARTTGTGSTGELFF. The CDR3 nucleotides read TGCAGTGCTAGAACAACCGGGACAGGGTCCACCGGGGAGCTGTTTTTT. The V gene is TRBV20-1, the J gene TRBJ2-2; 9 nucleotides agree with TRBD1. The germline CDR1 and CDR2 sequences are DFQATT and SNEGSKA (reference sequence). This CDR3 comprises 16 residues. The V and J ends lost 2 bases and 4 bases, in that order; junction bases with no gene match: 8.

This clonotype was seen many times. The chain links TRBV5-1 to TRBJ2-1, with 9 bases fitting TRBD1. Germline lookup yields CDR1 SGHRS and CDR2 YFSETQ. The CDR3 is made up of 15 amino acids. V gave up 4 bases and J gave up 2 bases; unmatched junction bases: 4. DNA of the CDR3: TGCGCCAGCAGCCTGACAGGGGGGGCCTACAATGAGCAGTTCTTC. This codes for CASSLTGGAYNEQFF.

As to this clonotype: One base away lies a much larger clone, so this may be a sequencing read error. The V call is TRBV11-2, the J call TRBJ1-6, with TRBD1 matching over 7 bases. CDR3 length: 17 residues. V trimming: 2 bases; J trimming: 0 bases; junction bases outside the gene matches: 4. Germline loops: CDR1 SGHAT, CDR2 FQNNGV. The CDR3 loop is CASSLLGGSSYNSPLHF. CDR3 nucleotide sequence: TGTGCCAGCAGCTTATTAGGGGGCAGCTCCTATAATTCACCCCTCCACTTT. The full variable domain, in which reference TRBV11-2 and TRBJ1-6 provide the parts outside the CDR3, is EAGVAQSPRYKIIEKRQSVAFWCNPISGHATLYWYQQILGQGPKLLIQFQNNGVVDDSQLPKDRFSAERLKGVDSTLKIQPAKLEDSAVYLCASSLLGGSSYNSPLHFGNGTRLTVT.

This sequence joins TRBV3-1 and TRBJ2-1; 9 bases align to TRBD2. Germline CDR1 is LGHDT and CDR2 is YNNKEL (reference sequence). Germline trimming cut 1 base from V and 8 bases from J; bases unmatched to any gene: 3. This CDR3 spans 14 amino acids. DNA of the CDR3: TGTGCCAGCAGCCAAGTGGTAGCGGGAGATGAGCAGTTCTTC. This translates into CASSQVVAGDEQFF.

In its sample, this clonotype was seen a few times. The chain couples TRBV5-4 to TRBJ1-4, with D possibly matching TRBD1 (5 bases). The CDR3 contains 13 residues. V gave up 4 bases and J gave up 5 bases, with 9 bases separating them. Looked up from germline, CDR1 is SGHNT and CDR2 is YYREEE (reference sequence). CDR3 sequence: CASSPGPNEKLFF. DNA of the CDR3: TGTGCCAGCAGCCCGGGACCCAATGAAAAACTGTTTTTT.